This T cell receptor beta chain was recorded in a study of T cells after posttransplantation cyclophosphamide. Study-wide results and limits: After PTCy, TRB diversity resembled that of CNI/methotrexate controls. TRB overlap between skin or GI tissue T cells and blood was limited. Donor CD8+ memory clones often dominated recipient blood repertoires at later times.

The naive gate required viable CD3+CD4+ or CD3+CD8+ cells with CCR7+CD45RA+CD45RO-CD95-CD27+CD28+ phenotype. Concerning this clone: Its matching antigen is unknown.

Using immunoSEQ multiplex PCR, the repertoire was profiled, and TCRdb retains in-frame clones only, with some absent. The table lists over a thousand clones, approximately 97% of them singletons. Germline values: CDR1 MNHNY, CDR2 SVGAGI (reference sequence). Trimming pared 4 bases from V and 4 bases from J, leaving 10 bases between. The CDR3 extends over 13 amino acids. The chain employs TRBV6-6 and TRBJ2-5, with D maybe TRBD2 (6 bases). Sequenced sample: naive CD8+ T cells sorted from PBMCs. This sequence was found in a woman aged 55-70 years in good health, CMV-negative, and a related stem cell transplant donor. The CDR3 loop is CASSFRGGETQYF. As DNA, the CDR3 is TGTGCCAGCAGTTTCCGGGGAGGAGAGACCCAGTACTTC.